A selection of T cell receptor beta chains follows, all from one sample in a study of blood T cells in healthy people across ages. TCRdb itself ran the 5' RACE reads through MiXCR, one entry per CDR3 protein. Here the sample spans hundreds of thousands of distinct CDR3 sequences, 25% to 30% being singletons. Sequenced material: blood. The receptors were sampled from a woman in her seventies in good health. CDR3s include the opening cysteine and the closing phenylalanine or tryptophan. D genes are given only for firm matches.

CDR3	V	J	length	D
CASSPTSGNYEQYF	TRBV7-2	TRBJ2-7	14	TRBD2
CASSSLIERTSGKLFF	TRBV7-9	TRBJ1-4	16	-
CSAWTEGRRIQYF	TRBV20-1	TRBJ2-4	13	-
CASSGSLGTDHSPLHF	TRBV25-1	TRBJ1-6	16	TRBD1
CATSKNQVRARAKNIQYF	TRBV19	TRBJ2-4	18	-
CASSLGGDPYGYTF	TRBV12-3/TRBV12-4	TRBJ1-2	14	-
CASSARDRTYNEQFF	TRBV5-1	TRBJ2-1	15	TRBD1
CASKEGRDTEAFF	TRBV7-3	TRBJ1-1	13	-
CASSSMPGQENEQFF	TRBV7-2	TRBJ2-1	15	TRBD1
CSARVGSLMNTEAFF	TRBV20-1	TRBJ1-1	15	-
CASSLDWVYNEQFF	TRBV7-8	TRBJ2-1	14	-
CASRRGGGTGELFF	TRBV5-1	TRBJ2-2	14	TRBD2
CSATPAGHSYEQYF	TRBV20-1	-	14	-
CASSEDSDWGYAF	TRBV5-1	TRBJ1-2	13	-
CASSPRTGGSMDGYTF	TRBV18	TRBJ1-2	16	TRBD1
CATSDLTGSNTGELFF	TRBV24-1	TRBJ2-2	16	-
CSALTGRSDRSQYF	TRBV20-1	TRBJ2-7	14	-